The entry that follows covers one T cell receptor beta chain sequence. The entry originates in a study of cytomegalovirus exposure and HLA in healthy donors. The donors were members of the approximately 110-subject validation cohort (separate from the approximately 670-subject first cohort). The CDR3 is 15 residues long. Germline assignment: CDR1 MNHNY and CDR2 SVGAGI (reference sequence). Trimming took 6 bases from V and 5 from J, leaving 14 bases between them. The data were produced by immunoSEQ multiplex PCR, yet TCRdb's version contains in-frame clones alone and is incomplete. The sample includes some 140,000 clones, 75% to 90% of them seen just once.

The chain uses TRBV6-6 and TRBJ1-6; D might be TRBD1 (6 bases). The sample was PBMCs. The sequence was obtained from a man younger than 30 in good health and CMV-seropositive. DNA for the CDR3: TGTGCCAGCAGATTTCTCCAGGGGAATAATTCACCCCTCCACTTT. Amino acids: CASRFLQGNNSPLHF.